The 16 T cell receptor beta chains below all came from one sample that was sequenced in a study of response to subunit inactivated influenza vaccine. TCRdb analysed the RT-PCR reads with MiXCR anew, one entry per CDR3 protein. The repertoire holds approximately 310,000 distinct CDR3 sequences, with roughly 22% as singletons. The sample was PBMCs from blood, taken approximately 20 months after vaccination. These TCRs come from a man aged 50-75 years who received an inactivated influenza vaccine.

The chain employs TRBV12-3 or TRBV12-4 and TRBJ1-2; D uncertain. This CDR3 comprises 15 residues. V was pared by 4 bases and J by 5 bases, with 17 bases between. CDR3 amino acids: CASSSVVATWYGYTF. The CDR3 bases are TGTGCCAGCAGTTCCGTCGTGGCCACATGGTATGGCTACACCTTC.

This clonotype was observed a few times. The chain is built from TRBV10-3 and TRBJ2-3; 8 bases agree with TRBD2. The CDR3 is made up of 14 amino acids. V shed 2 bases and J 10 bases; nucleotides not matched to a gene: 8. The germline gives CDR1 ENHRY, CDR2 SYGVKD. The CDR3 spells CAISEPRAGGSQYF. The CDR3 DNA is TGTGCCATCAGTGAGCCTCGGGCGGGGGGATCGCAGTATTTT.

The chain has TRBV28 and TRBJ2-1, with D possibly TRBD2 on 6 matching bases. V dropped 6 bases and J dropped 8 bases, with 17 bases sitting between them. This CDR3 is 14 amino acids long. Germline CDR1 reads MDHEN; CDR2 reads SYDVKM. CDR3 in amino acids: CASRGGYRLDEQFF. The CDR3 DNA reads TGTGCCAGCAGGGGGGGATATCGGCTGGATGAGCAGTTCTTC. Combining the CDR3 with reference TRBV28 and TRBJ2-1 gives the whole variable domain DVKVTQSSRYLVKRTGEKVFLECVQDMDHENMFWYRQDPGLGLRLIYFSYDVKMKEKGDIPEGYSVSREKKERFSLILESASTNQTSMYLCASRGGYRLDEQFFGPGTRLTVL.

The rearrangement uses TRBV28 and TRBJ1-1, with TRBD1 matching 9 bases. Trimming took 6 bases from V and 6 from J; bases not matched to a gene: 5. This CDR3 region has 13 residues. Germline lookup yields CDR1 MDHEN and CDR2 SYDVKM. The CDR3 DNA sequence: TGTGCCAGCAGATCGGGACAGGGCTCTGAAGCTTTCTTT. It yields the protein CASRSGQGSEAFF. Full variable domain (rest looked up from reference TRBV28 and TRBJ1-1): DVKVTQSSRYLVKRTGEKVFLECVQDMDHENMFWYRQDPGLGLRLIYFSYDVKMKEKGDIPEGYSVSREKKERFSLILESASTNQTSMYLCASRSGQGSEAFFGQGTRLTVV.

There are a few counts of this clonotype. This chain joins TRBV15 and TRBJ1-1; TRBD1 matches at 8 bases. The V and J ends lost 4 bases and 4 bases, in that order; junction bases with no gene match: 5. Germline CDR1 and CDR2: LNHNV and YYDKDF (reference sequence). The CDR3 totals 14 residues. In DNA form, the CDR3 reads TGTGCCACCAGCACTGGACAGGGTTCCACTGAAGCTTTCTTT. Protein: CATSTGQGSTEAFF.

At least ten counts were recorded for this clonotype. The V call is TRBV20-1, the J call TRBJ1-1; D ambiguous. Trimming pared 0 bases from V and 3 bases from J, leaving 14 bases between. CDR1 DFQATT and CDR2 SNEGSKA come from the germline V gene (reference sequence). This CDR3 region has 15 residues. The CDR3 reads CSARDVTREDTEAFF. CDR3 coding DNA: TGCAGTGCTAGAGATGTTACCCGCGAGGACACTGAAGCTTTCTTT.

This clonotype was counted between two and nine times. DNA for the CDR3: TGCAGCGTCGTAGGGACTTTCAACGGGGAGCTGTTTTTT. Protein: CSVVGTFNGELFF. This chain joins TRBV29-1 and TRBJ2-2; tentatively, D is TRBD2 (6 bases). V was shortened by 6 bases and J by 7 bases, with 15 bases between the two germline ends. Germline CDR1 SQVTM, CDR2 ANQGSEA. This CDR3 has 13 residues.

The table lists this clonotype with a few counts. J is TRBJ1-2 and V is TRBV3-1, with 11 positions matching TRBD1. Looked up from germline, CDR1 is LGHDT and CDR2 is YNNKEL (reference sequence). CDR3 length equals 15 residues. V shed 4 bases, J shed 8 bases, and the junction held 9 bases outside the gene matches. Here the CDR3 reads CASSPTGQGVYGYTF. CDR3 bases: TGTGCCAGCAGCCCCACGGGACAGGGGGTTTACGGCTACACCTTC. The variable domain in full, with the rest retrieved from reference TRBV3-1 and TRBJ1-2, is DTAVSQTPKYLVTQMGNDKSIKCEQNLGHDTMYWYKQDSKKFLKIMFSYNNKELIINETVPNRFSPKSPDKAHLNLHINSLELGDSAVYFCASSPTGQGVYGYTFGSGTRLTVV.

This clonotype appeared a few times. V and J are TRBV12-3 or TRBV12-4 and TRBJ1-2; D uncertain. Trimming removed 0 bases at V and 0 bases at J, with 5 bases between. This CDR3 contains 14 residues. CDR3 nucleotides: TGTGCCAGCAGTTTAGCAATCCCTAACTATGGCTACACCTTC. Translating it yields CASSLAIPNYGYTF.

The chain joins TRBV9 to TRBJ2-3, with D tentatively TRBD2 (6 bases). The ends were cut back, 2 bases at V and 2 bases at J, with 15 bases in the middle. The CDR3 is made up of 16 amino acids. Germline V gene data show CDR1 as SGDLS and CDR2 as YYNGEE. The CDR3 spells CASSVQGGGNTDTQYF. The CDR3 bases are TGTGCCAGCAGCGTCCAGGGAGGCGGAAACACAGATACGCAGTATTTT.

This rearrangement joins TRBV20-1 to TRBJ2-1; no definite D call. There are 13 residues in the CDR3. CDR1 DFQATT and CDR2 SNEGSKA come from the germline V gene (reference sequence). Trimming cost V 2 bases and J 7 bases, with 12 bases left between them. CDR3 region: CSARSPPRNEQFF. CDR3 DNA sequence: TGCAGTGCTAGATCGCCCCCTCGAAATGAGCAGTTCTTC.

V and J are TRBV4-3 and TRBJ2-3; D gene unclear. V lost 0 bases to trimming and J lost 2 bases, with 12 bases between them. This CDR3 region has 16 residues. Germline V gene data show CDR1 as LGHNA and CDR2 as YSLEER. CDR3 loop: CASSQDLAELTDTQYF. The CDR3 DNA follows: TGCGCCAGCAGCCAAGATCTTGCGGAGCTCACAGATACGCAGTATTTT.

The genes are TRBV12-3 or TRBV12-4 and TRBJ2-3, with D uncertain. Trimming stripped 6 bases from V and 14 bases from J, with 15 bases between. The length of the CDR3 is 11 residues. DNA for the CDR3: TGTGCCAGCAGCCAAGCGATATATCGGTATTTT. This gives the protein CASSQAIYRYF.

The table lists this clonotype with many counts. This rearrangement joins TRBV6-5 to TRBJ2-3, with TRBD1 as a possible D gene (6 bases). Germline V gene data show CDR1 as MNHEY and CDR2 as SVGAGI. The CDR3 covers 15 residues. Trimming stripped 4 bases from V and 0 bases from J, with 11 bases between. The DNA for the CDR3 is TGTGCCAGCAGTTGGACAGCGCCGAGCACAGATACGCAGTATTTT. It specifies CASSWTAPSTDTQYF.

This clonotype was counted between two and nine times. The genes are TRBV12-3 or TRBV12-4 and TRBJ1-1; D is ambiguous. The CDR3 is made up of 14 amino acids. Trimming removed 5 bases at V and 4 bases at J, with 14 bases between. For the CDR3, the DNA is TGTGCCAGCAGTCTTGGAGGTGTGAGCACTGAAGCTTTCTTT. Its protein product is CASSLGGVSTEAFF.

The rearrangement joins TRBV2 to TRBJ1-2, with TRBD1 matching over 9 bases. Germline CDR1 is SNHLY and CDR2 is FYNNEI. The CDR3 extends over 15 amino acids. Unmatched junction bases numbered 5, after V lost 3 bases and J lost 3 bases. DNA of the CDR3: TGTGCCAGCAGTGACGGGACAGGGTCGGACTATGGCTACACCTTC. It translates to CASSDGTGSDYGYTF. The variable domain in full, with the rest retrieved from reference TRBV2 and TRBJ1-2, is EPEVTQTPSHQVTQMGQEVILRCVPISNHLYFYWYRQILGQKVEFLVSFYNNEISEKSEIFDDQFSVERPDGSNFTLKIRSTKLEDSAMYFCASSDGTGSDYGYTFGSGTRLTVV.